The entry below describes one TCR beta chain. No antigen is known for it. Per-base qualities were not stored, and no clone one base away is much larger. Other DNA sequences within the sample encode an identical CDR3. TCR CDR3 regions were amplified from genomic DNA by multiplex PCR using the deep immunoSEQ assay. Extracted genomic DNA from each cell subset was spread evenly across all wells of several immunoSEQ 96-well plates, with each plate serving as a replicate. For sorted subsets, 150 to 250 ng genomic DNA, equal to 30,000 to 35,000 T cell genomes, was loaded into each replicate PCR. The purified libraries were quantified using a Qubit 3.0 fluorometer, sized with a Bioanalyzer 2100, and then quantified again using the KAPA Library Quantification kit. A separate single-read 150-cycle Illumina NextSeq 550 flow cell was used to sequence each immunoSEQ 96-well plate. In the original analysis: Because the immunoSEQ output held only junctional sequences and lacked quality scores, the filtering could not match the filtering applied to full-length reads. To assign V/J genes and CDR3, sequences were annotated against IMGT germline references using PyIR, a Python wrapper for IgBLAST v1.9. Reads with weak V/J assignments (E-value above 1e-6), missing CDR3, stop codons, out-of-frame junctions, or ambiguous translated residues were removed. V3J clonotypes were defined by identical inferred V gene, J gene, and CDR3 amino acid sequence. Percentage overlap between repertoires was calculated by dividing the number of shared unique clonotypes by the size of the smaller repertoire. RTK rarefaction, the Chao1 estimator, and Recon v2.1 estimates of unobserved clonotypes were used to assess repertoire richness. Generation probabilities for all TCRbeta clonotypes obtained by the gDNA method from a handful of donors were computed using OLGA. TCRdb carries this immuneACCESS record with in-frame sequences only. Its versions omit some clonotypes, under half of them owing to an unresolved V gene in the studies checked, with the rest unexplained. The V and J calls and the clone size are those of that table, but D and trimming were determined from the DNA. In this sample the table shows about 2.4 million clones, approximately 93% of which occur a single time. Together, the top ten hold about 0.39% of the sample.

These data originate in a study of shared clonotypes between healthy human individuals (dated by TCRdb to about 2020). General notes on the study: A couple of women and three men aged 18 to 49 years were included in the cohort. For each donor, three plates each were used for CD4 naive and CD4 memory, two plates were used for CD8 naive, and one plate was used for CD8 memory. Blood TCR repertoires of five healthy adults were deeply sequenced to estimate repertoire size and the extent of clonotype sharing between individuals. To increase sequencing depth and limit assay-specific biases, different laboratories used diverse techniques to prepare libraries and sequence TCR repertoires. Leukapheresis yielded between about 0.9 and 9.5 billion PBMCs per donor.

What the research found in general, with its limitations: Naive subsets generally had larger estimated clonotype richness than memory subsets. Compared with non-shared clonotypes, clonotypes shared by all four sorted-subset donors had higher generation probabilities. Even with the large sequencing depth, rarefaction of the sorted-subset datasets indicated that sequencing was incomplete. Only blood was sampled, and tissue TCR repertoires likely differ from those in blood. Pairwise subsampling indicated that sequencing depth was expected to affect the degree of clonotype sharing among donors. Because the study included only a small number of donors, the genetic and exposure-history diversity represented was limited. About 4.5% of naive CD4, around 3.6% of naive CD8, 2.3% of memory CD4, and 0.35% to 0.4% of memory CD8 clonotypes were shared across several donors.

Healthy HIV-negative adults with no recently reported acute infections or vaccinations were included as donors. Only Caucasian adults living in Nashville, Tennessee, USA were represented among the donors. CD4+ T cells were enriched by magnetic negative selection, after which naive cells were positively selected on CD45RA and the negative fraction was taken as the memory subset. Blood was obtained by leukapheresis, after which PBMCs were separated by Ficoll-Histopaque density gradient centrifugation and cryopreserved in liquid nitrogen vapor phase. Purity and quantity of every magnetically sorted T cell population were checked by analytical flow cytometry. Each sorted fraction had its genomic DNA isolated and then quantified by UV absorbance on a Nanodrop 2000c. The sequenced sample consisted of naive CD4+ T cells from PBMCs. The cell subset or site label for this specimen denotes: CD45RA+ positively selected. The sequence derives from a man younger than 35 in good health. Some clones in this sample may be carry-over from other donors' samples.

In nucleotide form, the sequence is TGCGCCAGCAGCCTGGGACAGGGGCTGAGTCAAGAGACCCAGTACTTC. Its protein product is CASSLGQGLSQETQYF. This receptor chain uses TRBV5-1 and TRBJ2-5, with TRBD1 matching 10 junction bases. Reading from cysteine to phenylalanine, the CDR3 counts 16 amino acids. The only DNA kept is the CDR3, 48 bases in frame from the first base. Clipping removes 4 bases from V and 2 bases from J, with 8 as the unmatched junction base count. As encoded in the germline V gene, CDR1 is SGHRS while CDR2 is YFSETQ. With the portions outside the CDR3 filled from the reference TRBV5-1 and TRBJ2-5 genes, the complete variable region becomes KAGVTQTPRYLIKTRGQQVTLSCSPISGHRSVSWYQQTPGQGLQFLFEYFSETQRNKGNFPGRFSGRQFSNSRSEMNVSTLELGDSALYLCASSLGQGLSQETQYFGPGTRLLVL.